A single sample gave rise to the 32 T cell receptor beta chains below, sequenced in a study of cytomegalovirus exposure and HLA in healthy donors. Primers: 60 Vbeta forward and 13 Jbeta reverse. TCRdb keeps only in-frame clones here, not all; method: immunoSEQ multiplex PCR. The sample holds some 190,000 clones, about 88% seen once. Specimen: PBMCs. The receptors shown here come from a woman aged 25 to 45 in good health and CMV-seronegative.

The chain combines TRBV5-5 with TRBJ1-3, with 7 bases that match TRBD1. Germline trimming cut 5 bases from V and 4 bases from J; bases unmatched to any gene: 6. In germline, CDR1 is SGHKS, CDR2 YYEKEE (reference sequence). The CDR3 is 14 amino acids. Here the CDR3 reads CASSLTGPGNTIYF. The CDR3 DNA follows: TGTGCCAGCAGTCTGACAGGGCCGGGAAACACCATATATTTT.

CDR3 coding DNA: TGCGCCAGCAGTGGGAGCAGGGTAGCCTACGAGCAGTACTTC. Amino acids: CASSGSRVAYEQYF. The chain employs TRBV10-2 and TRBJ2-7, with D possibly matching TRBD1 (5 bases). Germline lookup yields CDR1 WSHSY and CDR2 SAAADI. The CDR3 sequence is 14 residues long. V lost 4 bases, J lost 2 bases, and 12 bases lay in between.

The chain combines TRBV2 with TRBJ2-3; 8 positions match TRBD2. This CDR3 region has 16 residues. The V and J ends lost 5 bases and 3 bases, in that order; junction bases with no gene match: 10. Germline V gene sequence: CDR1 SNHLY, CDR2 FYNNEI. CDR3 in amino acids: CASSKDVAGRTDTQYF. CDR3 nucleotides: TGTGCCAGCAGTAAGGATGTAGCGGGGAGGACAGATACGCAGTATTTT. Using reference TRBV2 and TRBJ2-3 for the parts outside the CDR3, the full variable domain is EPEVTQTPSHQVTQMGQEVILRCVPISNHLYFYWYRQILGQKVEFLVSFYNNEISEKSEIFDDQFSVERPDGSNFTLKIRSTKLEDSAMYFCASSKDVAGRTDTQYFGPGTRLTVL.

The V and J genes are TRBV6-5 and TRBJ2-1, with TRBD2 matching 10 bases. This CDR3 is built from 15 residues. J gave up 9 bases and V 2 bases, and 7 bases lay outside the gene matches. From germline, CDR1 is MNHEY and CDR2 SVGAGI. CDR3 protein: CASSYLSGRASEQFF. The CDR3, as DNA: TGTGCCAGCAGTTACCTGAGCGGGAGGGCCAGTGAGCAGTTCTTC.

The rearrangement uses TRBV28 and TRBJ2-3; tentatively, D is TRBD2 (5 bases). The V gene lost 3 bases and the J gene lost 0 bases, with 13 bases spanning the gap. CDR1 and CDR2 from the germline V gene are MDHEN and SYDVKM. This CDR3 contains 16 residues. CDR3 DNA: TGTGCCAGCAGTTTCCCTCGCGGGCTGAGCACAGATACGCAGTATTTT. Its protein product is CASSFPRGLSTDTQYF. The variable domain in full, completed from reference TRBV28 and TRBJ2-3, reads DVKVTQSSRYLVKRTGEKVFLECVQDMDHENMFWYRQDPGLGLRLIYFSYDVKMKEKGDIPEGYSVSREKKERFSLILESASTNQTSMYLCASSFPRGLSTDTQYFGPGTRLTVL.

The chain recombines TRBV2 with TRBJ2-7; D is perhaps TRBD2 (6 bases). In germline, CDR1 is SNHLY, CDR2 FYNNEI. This CDR3 comprises 15 residues. Between the trimmed V and J ends, which lost 5 bases and 6 bases, there was a span of 20 bases. CDR3 in DNA: TGTGCCAGCAGTATGACCTGGTTGGAGGGTTCCGAGCAGTACTTC. It yields the protein CASSMTWLEGSEQYF.

The chain's CDR3 is CASSTFSGVLTDTQYF. CDR3 bases: TGTGCCAGCAGTACTTTTAGCGGGGTTTTGACAGATACGCAGTATTTT. The chain uses TRBV27 and TRBJ2-3, with TRBD2 matching 8 bases. CDR1 and CDR2 (germline): MNHEY, SMNVEV (reference sequence). The CDR3 is 16 residues long. The V and J ends lost 5 bases and 3 bases, in that order; junction bases with no gene match: 10.

The V and J genes are TRBV5-4 and TRBJ2-2; TRBD2 agrees at 9 bases. CDR3 length: 15 residues. Trimming took 6 bases from V and 6 from J; bases not matched to a gene: 9. Germline assignment: CDR1 SGHNT and CDR2 YYREEE (reference sequence). The CDR3 loop reads CASTKRGGRAGELFF. The CDR3 DNA follows: TGTGCCAGCACCAAACGGGGCGGGAGGGCCGGGGAGCTGTTTTTT. Variable domain in full (rest from reference TRBV5-4 and TRBJ2-2): ETGVTQSPTHLIKTRGQQVTLRCSSQSGHNTVSWYQQALGQGPQFIFQYYREEENGRGNFPPRFSGLQFPNYSSELNVNALELDDSALYLCASTKRGGRAGELFFGEGSRLTVL.

The chain recombines TRBV11-2 with TRBJ2-7, with a weak D call TRBD2 (5 bases). The V end lost 5 bases, the J end lost 0 bases, and 14 bases lay between the germline ends. The CDR3 has 15 residues. Germline CDR1 SGHAT, CDR2 FQNNGV. The DNA for the CDR3 is TGTGCCAGCAGCCTCGGAGCGGTTTTCTCCTACGAGCAGTACTTC. This translates into CASSLGAVFSYEQYF.

The chain recombines TRBV5-1 with TRBJ1-1, with a weak D call TRBD1 (6 bases). Germline CDR1 and CDR2: SGHRS and YFSETQ. The V gene lost 1 base and the J gene lost 5 bases, with 12 bases spanning the gap. The CDR3 is made up of 14 amino acids. CDR3 bases: TGCGCCAGCAGCTTGCAGGGGATGAGGACTGAAGCTTTCTTT. Translated: CASSLQGMRTEAFF.

The chain has TRBV4-1 and TRBJ2-5; D gene ambiguous. The CDR3 contains 13 residues. Trimming left V 3 bases short and J 4 bases short, with 9 bases between. Germline V lookup: CDR1 MGHRA, CDR2 YSYEKL. The chain's CDR3 is CASSQASRETQYF. DNA for the CDR3: TGCGCCAGCAGCCAGGCTTCCAGAGAGACCCAGTACTTC.

The V gene is TRBV5-1, the J gene TRBJ1-1, with D perhaps matching TRBD1 (5 bases). V shed 5 bases and J shed 1 base, with 12 bases lying between them. Germline V gene lookup returns CDR1 SGHRS and CDR2 YFSETQ. The CDR3 loop spans 14 amino acids. The CDR3 region is CASRDVGGNTEAFF. The CDR3 region has the DNA TGCGCCAGCAGGGACGTGGGGGGGAACACTGAAGCTTTCTTT.

This chain connects TRBV19 to TRBJ1-5; D unclear. V lost 2 bases and J lost 3, with 5 bases in between. Germline V lookup: CDR1 LNHDA, CDR2 SQIVND (reference sequence). This CDR3 has 13 amino acids. CDR3 sequence reads: CASSINLNQPQHF. CDR3 DNA sequence: TGTGCCAGTAGTATAAATCTCAATCAGCCCCAGCATTTT.

The chain recombines TRBV29-1 with TRBJ2-3; 11 bases match TRBD1. Germline values: CDR1 SQVTM, CDR2 ANQGSEA. Germline trimming cut 4 bases from V and 4 bases from J; bases unmatched to any gene: 13. This CDR3 has 17 amino acids. The CDR3 DNA follows: TGCAGCGTTGGCTCCGGGACAGGGGGATTTCTGGCAGATACGCAGTATTTT. Protein product: CSVGSGTGGFLADTQYF.

A few counts support this clone. The chain uses TRBV2 and TRBJ1-1; 7 bases agree with TRBD1. The CDR3 is made up of 15 amino acids. Germline assignment: CDR1 SNHLY and CDR2 FYNNEI. Trimming at V came to 8 bases and at J to 3 bases, leaving 12 bases not matched to a gene. The CDR3 region is CASESNRGFYTEAFF. The CDR3 coding sequence is TGTGCCAGCGAGTCGAACAGGGGTTTTTACACTGAAGCTTTCTTT.

This chain links TRBV5-1 with TRBJ2-7; D might be TRBD2 (6 bases). The CDR3 is made up of 13 amino acids. The germline V gene has CDR1 SGHRS and CDR2 YFSETQ. The V end lost 5 bases, the J end lost 0 bases, and 9 bases lay between the germline ends. The CDR3 DNA reads TGCGCCAGCAGGGGGACTTTCTCCTACGAGCAGTACTTC. Translation: CASRGTFSYEQYF.

This clone was seen more than once but under ten times. This chain connects TRBV9 to TRBJ2-5, with D possibly TRBD2 on 5 matching bases. V was cut by 0 bases and J by 2 bases, with 8 bases left in between. CDR3 length: 14 residues. Germline V gene sequence: CDR1 SGDLS, CDR2 YYNGEE. This CDR3 is CASSVASTQETQYF. The CDR3 DNA is TGTGCCAGCAGCGTAGCTAGCACTCAAGAGACCCAGTACTTC.

The chain is built from TRBV2 and TRBJ2-3; 8 positions agree with TRBD1. Germline-derived CDR1 and CDR2 are SNHLY and FYNNEI. CDR3 length: 17 amino acids. V gave up 0 bases and J gave up 3 bases; unmatched junction bases: 8. CDR3 sequence (DNA): TGTGCCAGCAGTGAAGCTCCGTGGGGACAGGTTACAGATACGCAGTATTTT. Amino acids: CASSEAPWGQVTDTQYF.

The V and J genes are TRBV5-1 and TRBJ2-5; D is unresolved. V dropped 4 bases and J dropped 3 bases, with 16 bases sitting between them. Per germline, CDR1 SGHRS and CDR2 YFSETQ. The CDR3 contains 15 residues. The CDR3 DNA follows: TGCGCCAGCAGCCCGGAACGACTCACCGAAGAGACCCAGTACTTC. Its translation is CASSPERLTEETQYF.

This clone was seen a few times. This chain connects TRBV19 to TRBJ2-1; 7 bases are shared with TRBD2. The V and J ends lost 5 bases and 5 bases, in that order; junction bases with no gene match: 6. The germline CDR1 and CDR2 sequences are LNHDA and SQIVND (reference sequence). CDR3 size: 14 residues. This chain's CDR3 is CASSGSGADNEQFF. The CDR3 coding sequence is TGTGCCAGTAGTGGCAGCGGGGCAGACAATGAGCAGTTCTTC.

The chain carries TRBV27 and TRBJ2-1, with D unclear. The CDR3 totals 14 residues. The germline V gene encodes CDR1 MNHEY and CDR2 SMNVEV (reference sequence). Trimming cost V 6 bases and J 2 bases, with 11 bases left between them. The CDR3 DNA is TGTGCCAGCAGCCCCCGGCTAGCCTACAATGAGCAGTTCTTC. Translating it yields CASSPRLAYNEQFF.

V gene TRBV7-9 combines with J gene TRBJ1-2; TRBD1 is a possible D gene (6 bases). Germline V CDR1 and CDR2: SEHNR, FQNEAQ (reference sequence). V lost 0 bases to trimming and J lost 8 bases, with 16 bases between them. CDR3 length: 15 residues. The CDR3 DNA reads as TGTGCCAGCAGCTTAGCGAAGGGACAAGTCGACGGCTACACCTTC. Its translation: CASSLAKGQVDGYTF.

The chain recombines TRBV5-4 with TRBJ2-3, with 8 positions matching TRBD2. Germline lookup yields CDR1 SGHNT and CDR2 YYREEE (reference sequence). After removal of 3 bases from V and 5 bases from J, the junction contained 8 bases not matched to a gene. The CDR3 totals 15 residues. The CDR3 sequence is CASSSTSGGGDTQYF. The CDR3 DNA is TGTGCCAGCAGCTCCACTAGCGGAGGCGGAGATACGCAGTATTTT. The full variable domain, its missing parts supplied by reference TRBV5-4 and TRBJ2-3, is ETGVTQSPTHLIKTRGQQVTLRCSSQSGHNTVSWYQQALGQGPQFIFQYYREEENGRGNFPPRFSGLQFPNYSSELNVNALELDDSALYLCASSSTSGGGDTQYFGPGTRLTVL.

J is TRBJ1-2 and V is TRBV28; TRBD1 aligns across 7 bases. Germline V CDR1 and CDR2: MDHEN, SYDVKM. V was clipped by 2 bases and J by 4 bases; unmatched bases: 7. The CDR3 loop spans 15 amino acids. CDR3 DNA sequence: TGTGCCAGCAGTTTACCCCGACAGGGTATCTATGGCTACACCTTC. As protein: CASSLPRQGIYGYTF.

CDR3 protein: CAISESTGPSYGYTF. CDR3 DNA: TGTGCCATCAGTGAGTCGACAGGGCCATCCTATGGCTACACCTTC. The chain links TRBV10-3 to TRBJ1-2; the match to TRBD1 covers 7 bases. V was clipped by 0 bases and J by 4 bases; unmatched bases: 5. This CDR3 spans 15 amino acids. The germline gives CDR1 ENHRY, CDR2 SYGVKD.

Remarks on this clone: Other nucleotide sequences from this sample produce the same CDR3. The chain couples TRBV7-9 to TRBJ2-7, with 12 bases aligning to TRBD2. The CDR3 extends over 15 amino acids. The V segment lost 0 bases and the J segment 4 bases; nucleotides outside the gene matches: 1. From germline, CDR1 is SEHNR and CDR2 FQNEAQ (reference sequence). CDR3 in amino acids: CASSLATSGSYEQYF. CDR3 DNA: TGTGCCAGCAGCTTAGCGACTAGCGGGAGTTACGAGCAGTACTTC. Variable domain in full (rest from reference TRBV7-9 and TRBJ2-7): DTGVSQNPRHKITKRGQNVTFRCDPISEHNRLYWYRQTLGQGPEFLTYFQNEAQLEKSRLLSDRFSAERPKGSFSTLEIQRTEQGDSAMYLCASSLATSGSYEQYFGPGTRLTVT.

In regard to this clone: The same CDR3 is also encoded by other DNA sequences in this sample. The chain joins TRBV28 to TRBJ2-7; the D is unclear. The CDR3 is 13 amino acids. Between the trimmed V and J ends, which lost 1 base and 2 bases, there was a span of 6 bases. Germline V gene data show CDR1 as MDHEN and CDR2 as SYDVKM. CDR3 protein: CASSLSQTYEQYF. The DNA for the CDR3 is TGTGCCAGCAGTTTATCACAGACCTACGAGCAGTACTTC.

This clone was counted once. The chain links TRBV5-6 to TRBJ1-3; D not resolved. CDR3 length: 16 amino acids. V lost 0 bases to trimming and J lost 3 bases, with 13 bases between them. Germline CDR1 reads SGHDT; CDR2 reads YYEEEE. CDR3 nucleotide sequence: TGTGCCAGCAGCTTGGACGGGGAAGCATTTGGAAACACCATATATTTT. This sequence encodes CASSLDGEAFGNTIYF.

CDR3 in amino acids: CAWTTAWNSPLHF. CDR3 sequence (DNA): TGTGCCTGGACGACAGCCTGGAATTCACCCCTCCACTTT. This sequence joins TRBV30 and TRBJ1-6, with D tentatively TRBD1 (5 bases). The germline V gene has CDR1 GTSNPN and CDR2 SVGIG (reference sequence). The length of the CDR3 is 13 residues. V shed 4 bases and J shed 7 bases, with 11 bases lying between them.

For the CDR3, the DNA is TGTGCCAGCAGCCTGGGGCCCCTTCGCACAGATACGCAGTATTTT. Translation: CASSLGPLRTDTQYF. The V gene is TRBV2, the J gene TRBJ2-3; possible D gene TRBD1, 5 bases. Trimming left V 6 bases short and J 1 base short, with 14 bases between. Germline V gene lookup returns CDR1 SNHLY and CDR2 FYNNEI. This CDR3 has 15 amino acids.

The gene calls are TRBV18 and TRBJ2-7, with TRBD1 identical over 7 bases. Per the germline V gene, CDR1 is KGHSH and CDR2 is LQKENI. The CDR3 is made up of 15 amino acids. V lost 0 bases and J lost 7; bases outside the gene matches: 9. The CDR3 loop is CASSPPGRGLGEQYF. CDR3 in DNA: TGTGCCAGCTCACCACCGGGAAGGGGGCTCGGGGAGCAGTACTTC.

In its sample, this clone was seen a few times. V and J are TRBV28 and TRBJ1-1; 7 bases fit TRBD1. The CDR3 has 14 amino acids. Germline-derived CDR1 and CDR2 are MDHEN and SYDVKM. V trimming: 7 bases; J trimming: 0 bases; junction bases outside the gene matches: 5. The CDR3 coding sequence is TGTGCCAGCACCGAGGGACAGATGAACACTGAAGCTTTCTTT. Protein: CASTEGQMNTEAFF.